The rows below give T cell receptor beta chains drawn from one sample of a study of cytomegalovirus exposure and HLA in healthy donors. TCRdb's copy holds only in-frame clones and misses some; the assay was immunoSEQ multiplex PCR. The listing contains about 200,000 clones. The sample was PBMCs. These receptors were collected from a boy under 18 in good health and CMV-seronegative. Both conserved end residues are part of each CDR3. The order of the fields is D gene, V gene, J gene, CDR3 protein, CDR3 DNA. A D gene is named only where the DNA matches it firmly.

d_gene: TRBD2; v_gene: TRBV11-2; j_gene: TRBJ2-5; CDR3aa: CASSQGTSGETQYF; CDR3nt: TGTGCCAGCAGCCAAGGGACTAGCGGAGAGACCCAGTACTTC
d_gene: NA; v_gene: TRBV27; j_gene: TRBJ1-2; CDR3aa: CASSFHGPGDGYTF; CDR3nt: TGTGCCAGCAGTTTTCACGGACCGGGGGATGGCTACACCTTC
d_gene: TRBD1; v_gene: TRBV6-5; j_gene: TRBJ1-2; CDR3aa: CASSLTRQGESYTF; CDR3nt: TGTGCCAGCAGCCTAACTCGACAGGGGGAGAGCTACACCTTC
d_gene: NA; v_gene: TRBV2; j_gene: TRBJ1-5; CDR3aa: CASRTGSNQPQHF; CDR3nt: TGTGCCAGCAGAACGGGTAGCAATCAGCCCCAGCATTTT
d_gene: NA; v_gene: TRBV27; j_gene: TRBJ2-5; CDR3aa: CASSLSGGTQYF; CDR3nt: TGTGCCAGCAGTTTATCGGGGGGGACCCAGTACTTC
d_gene: NA; v_gene: TRBV5-6; j_gene: TRBJ1-2; CDR3aa: CASSSDGTYYGYTF; CDR3nt: TGTGCCAGCAGCTCGGACGGGACTTACTATGGCTACACCTTC
d_gene: TRBD1; v_gene: TRBV4-1; j_gene: TRBJ1-1; CDR3aa: CASSQPGTATEAFF; CDR3nt: TGCGCCAGCAGCCAACCTGGGACAGCCACTGAAGCTTTCTTT
d_gene: NA; v_gene: TRBV7-3; j_gene: TRBJ2-1; CDR3aa: CASSRARVDNEQFF; CDR3nt: TGTGCCAGCAGCCGCGCCCGGGTCGACAATGAGCAGTTCTTC
d_gene: TRBD1; v_gene: TRBV5-1; j_gene: TRBJ1-1; CDR3aa: CASSTTGGLQTEAFF; CDR3nt: TGCGCCAGCAGCACAACAGGGGGCCTGCAGACTGAAGCTTTCTTT
d_gene: NA; v_gene: TRBV10-3; j_gene: TRBJ1-2; CDR3aa: CAINGLGEGYTF; CDR3nt: TGTGCCATCAATGGTCTCGGGGAAGGCTACACCTTC
d_gene: NA; v_gene: TRBV19; j_gene: TRBJ1-6; CDR3aa: CASSWSGNSPLHF; CDR3nt: TGTGCCAGTAGTTGGTCGGGAAATTCACCCCTCCACTTT
d_gene: NA; v_gene: TRBV2; j_gene: TRBJ1-1; CDR3aa: CASSVQGYTEAFF; CDR3nt: TGTGCCAGCAGCGTACAGGGTTACACTGAAGCTTTCTTT
d_gene: NA; v_gene: TRBV2; j_gene: TRBJ1-5; CDR3aa: CASRLGFNQPQHF; CDR3nt: TGTGCCAGCAGACTAGGGTTCAATCAGCCCCAGCATTTT
d_gene: NA; v_gene: TRBV5-3; j_gene: TRBJ1-4; CDR3aa: CARRSPGEGATNEKLFF; CDR3nt: TGTGCCAGAAGATCCCCAGGTGAAGGTGCAACTAATGAAAAACTGTTTTTT
d_gene: TRBD1; v_gene: TRBV4-1; j_gene: TRBJ2-2; CDR3aa: CASSPGTVNTGELFF; CDR3nt: TGCGCCAGCAGCCCAGGGACAGTTAACACCGGGGAGCTGTTTTTT
d_gene: NA; v_gene: TRBV6-1; j_gene: TRBJ2-7; CDR3aa: CASTQTGDIDEQYF; CDR3nt: TGTGCCAGCACCCAAACCGGGGACATCGACGAGCAGTACTTC
d_gene: NA; v_gene: TRBV9; j_gene: TRBJ2-5; CDR3aa: CASSGTGDVYF; CDR3nt: TGTGCCAGCAGCGGTACCGGGGATGTGTACTTC
d_gene: NA; v_gene: TRBV6-5; j_gene: TRBJ1-1; CDR3aa: CASSRDRINTEAFF; CDR3nt: TGTGCCAGCAGCCGTGACAGAATCAACACTGAAGCTTTCTTT